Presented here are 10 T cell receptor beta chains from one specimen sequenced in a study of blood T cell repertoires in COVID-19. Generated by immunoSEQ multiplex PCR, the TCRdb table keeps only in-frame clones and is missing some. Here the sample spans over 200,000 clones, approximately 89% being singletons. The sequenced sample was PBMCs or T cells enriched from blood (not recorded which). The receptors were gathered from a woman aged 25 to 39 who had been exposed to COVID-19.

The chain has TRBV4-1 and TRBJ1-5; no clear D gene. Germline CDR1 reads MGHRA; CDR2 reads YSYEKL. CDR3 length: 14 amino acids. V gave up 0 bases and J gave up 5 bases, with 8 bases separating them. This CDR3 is CASSQDGLYQPQHF. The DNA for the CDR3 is TGCGCCAGCAGCCAAGATGGCTTGTATCAGCCCCAGCATTTT.

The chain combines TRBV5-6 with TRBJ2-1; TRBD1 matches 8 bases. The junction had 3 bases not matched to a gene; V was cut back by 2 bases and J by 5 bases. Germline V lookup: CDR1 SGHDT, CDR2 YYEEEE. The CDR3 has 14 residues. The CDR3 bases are TGTGCCAGCAGCTTATGGACAGGGAACAATGAGCAGTTCTTC. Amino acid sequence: CASSLWTGNNEQFF.

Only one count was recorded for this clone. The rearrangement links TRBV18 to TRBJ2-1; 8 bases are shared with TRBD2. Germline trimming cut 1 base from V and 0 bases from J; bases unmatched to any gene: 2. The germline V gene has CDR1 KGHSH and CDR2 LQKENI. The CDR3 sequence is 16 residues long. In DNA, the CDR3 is TGTGCCAGCTCACCACAACTAGCGGTCTCCTACAATGAGCAGTTCTTC. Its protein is CASSPQLAVSYNEQFF.

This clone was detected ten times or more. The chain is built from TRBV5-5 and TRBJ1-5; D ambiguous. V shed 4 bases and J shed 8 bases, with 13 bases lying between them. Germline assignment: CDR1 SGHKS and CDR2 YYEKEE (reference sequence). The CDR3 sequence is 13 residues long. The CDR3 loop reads CASSVMTSEPQHF. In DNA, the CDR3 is TGTGCCAGCAGCGTGATGACTAGCGAGCCCCAGCATTTT.

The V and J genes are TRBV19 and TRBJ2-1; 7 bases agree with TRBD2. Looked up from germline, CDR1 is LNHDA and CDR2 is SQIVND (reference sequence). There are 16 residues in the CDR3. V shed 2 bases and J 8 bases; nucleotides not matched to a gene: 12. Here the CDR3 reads CASSISAGDFRDEQFF. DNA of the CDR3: TGTGCCAGTAGTATAAGTGCGGGAGATTTTAGGGATGAGCAGTTCTTC.

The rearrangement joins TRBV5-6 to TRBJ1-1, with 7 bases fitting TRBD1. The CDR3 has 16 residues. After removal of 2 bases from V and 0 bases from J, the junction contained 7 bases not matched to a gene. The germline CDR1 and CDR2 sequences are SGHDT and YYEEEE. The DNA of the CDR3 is TGTGCCAGCAGCTTTGGGGCAGGGGGTTTGAACACTGAAGCTTTCTTT. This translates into CASSFGAGGLNTEAFF.

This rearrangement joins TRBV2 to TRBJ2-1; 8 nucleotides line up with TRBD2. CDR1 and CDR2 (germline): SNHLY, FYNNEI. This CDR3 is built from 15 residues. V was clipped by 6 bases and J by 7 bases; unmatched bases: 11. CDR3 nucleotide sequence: TGTGCCAGCAGACGCTTTAGCGGGATGAGTAATGAGCAGTTCTTC. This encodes CASRRFSGMSNEQFF.

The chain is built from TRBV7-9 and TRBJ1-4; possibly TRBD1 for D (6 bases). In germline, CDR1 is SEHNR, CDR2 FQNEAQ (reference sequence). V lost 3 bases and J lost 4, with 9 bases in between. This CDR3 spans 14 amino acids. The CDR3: CASSFDRSNEKLFF. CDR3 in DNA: TGTGCCAGCAGCTTCGACAGGAGTAATGAAAAACTGTTTTTT. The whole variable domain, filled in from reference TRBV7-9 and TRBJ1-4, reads DTGVSQNPRHKITKRGQNVTFRCDPISEHNRLYWYRQTLGQGPEFLTYFQNEAQLEKSRLLSDRFSAERPKGSFSTLEIQRTEQGDSAMYLCASSFDRSNEKLFFGSGTQLSVL.

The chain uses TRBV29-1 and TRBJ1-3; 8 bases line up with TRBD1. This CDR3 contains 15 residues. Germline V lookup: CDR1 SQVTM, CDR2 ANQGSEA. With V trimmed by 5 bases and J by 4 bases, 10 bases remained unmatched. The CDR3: CSVSPRDRRGNTIYF. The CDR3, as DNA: TGCAGCGTTTCCCCTCGGGACAGGAGAGGAAACACCATATATTTT.

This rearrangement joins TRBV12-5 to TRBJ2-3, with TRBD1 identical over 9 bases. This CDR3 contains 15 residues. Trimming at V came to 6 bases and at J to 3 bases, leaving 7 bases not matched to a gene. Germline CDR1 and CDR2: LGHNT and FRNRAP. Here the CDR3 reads CASGEGQGNTDTQYF. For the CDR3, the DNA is TGTGCTAGTGGAGAGGGACAGGGAAATACAGATACGCAGTATTTT. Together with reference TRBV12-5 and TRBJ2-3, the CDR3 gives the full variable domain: DARVTQTPRHKVTEMGQEVTMRCQPILGHNTVFWYRQTMMQGLELLAYFRNRAPLDDSGMPKDRFSAEMPDATLATLKIQPSEPRDSAVYFCASGEGQGNTDTQYFGPGTRLTVL.